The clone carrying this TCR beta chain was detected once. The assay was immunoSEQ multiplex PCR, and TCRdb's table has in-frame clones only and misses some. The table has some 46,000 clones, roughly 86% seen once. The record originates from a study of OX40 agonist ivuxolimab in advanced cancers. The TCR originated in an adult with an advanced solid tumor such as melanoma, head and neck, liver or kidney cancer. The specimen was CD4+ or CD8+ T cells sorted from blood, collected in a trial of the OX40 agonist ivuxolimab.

The DNA for the CDR3 is TGCGCCAGCAGCCAAGTAAGGGAGGACCAGCCCCAGCATTTT. The encoded protein is CASSQVREDQPQHF. The chain employs TRBV4-1 and TRBJ1-5; D is ambiguous. V was cut by 1 base and J by 7 bases, with 11 bases left in between. The length of the CDR3 is 14 residues. CDR1 and CDR2 (germline): MGHRA, YSYEKL.